These 24 T cell receptor beta chains were all obtained from the same sample, sequenced in a study of blood T cell repertoires in COVID-19. Sequenced by immunoSEQ multiplex PCR; TCRdb stores in-frame clones only, minus some. The sample records some 310,000 clones, around 86% being singletons. The sample comprised peripheral blood. Receptors were obtained from a middle-aged man with active or convalescent COVID-19.

This clone was detected a few times. The chain joins TRBV28 to TRBJ1-2, with D possibly matching TRBD1 (5 bases). This CDR3 has 13 amino acids. Trimming stripped 10 bases from V and 4 bases from J, with 16 bases between. CDR1 MDHEN and CDR2 SYDVKM come from the germline V gene. DNA for the CDR3: TGTGCCACTTGTGACAGTTCCCTCTATGGCTACACCTTC. Encoded protein: CATCDSSLYGYTF.

This clone has more than one count but fewer than ten. The rearrangement uses TRBV2 and TRBJ1-1; TRBD1 aligns across 7 bases. Germline loops: CDR1 SNHLY, CDR2 FYNNEI. J lost 2 bases, V lost 9 bases, and 21 bases had no gene match. The CDR3 length is 18 residues. CDR3 region: CARANTIRTGGGNTEAFF. The CDR3 DNA reads as TGTGCCAGAGCGAATACGATTCGGACAGGAGGGGGAAACACTGAAGCTTTCTTT.

This chain joins TRBV7-3 and TRBJ2-3; TRBD2 might be the D (6 bases). The V gene lost 1 base and the J gene lost 3 bases, with 14 bases spanning the gap. The CDR3 is 16 amino acids. Looked up from germline, CDR1 is SGHTA and CDR2 is FQGTGA. CDR3 residues: CASSLNRDSKTDTQYF. DNA of the CDR3: TGTGCCAGCAGCTTAAATCGGGACTCCAAAACAGATACGCAGTATTTT.

This chain uses TRBV7-9 with TRBJ1-1; 9 bases line up with TRBD1. This CDR3 region has 15 residues. Germline CDR1 and CDR2: SEHNR and FQNEAQ (reference sequence). J gave up 3 bases and V 5 bases, and 7 bases lay outside the gene matches. The CDR3 loop reads CASSPRDRADTEAFF. CDR3 nucleotides: TGTGCCAGCAGCCCACGGGACAGGGCGGACACTGAAGCTTTCTTT.

This clone was observed a single time. The chain combines TRBV6-1 with TRBJ1-4, with D unresolved. This CDR3 comprises 16 residues. From germline, CDR1 is MNHNS and CDR2 SASEGT. V lost 3 bases and J 0 bases, leaving 11 bases between the germline ends. The CDR3 sequence: CASSDSYITTNEKLFF. The CDR3 DNA follows: TGTGCCAGCAGTGATTCTTACATCACAACTAATGAAAAACTGTTTTTT.

The chain carries TRBV3-1 (or the pseudogene TRBV3-2) and TRBJ2-5, with 7 bases fitting TRBD1. Losses at the gene ends were 7 bases for V and 5 bases for J; bases not matched to a gene: 10. CDR1 LGHDT and CDR2 YNNKEL come from the germline V gene (reference sequence). CDR3 length: 14 amino acids. The CDR3 DNA is TGTGCCAGCACCTCGGGACAGCCATGGGAGACCCAGTACTTC. Translated, it gives CASTSGQPWETQYF.

This clone was detected once. The chain joins TRBV19 to TRBJ2-1; TRBD1 agrees at 9 bases. The CDR3 length is 15 residues. The junction had 4 bases not matched to a gene; V was cut back by 5 bases and J by 2 bases. CDR1 is LNHDA and CDR2 is SQIVND in the germline V gene (reference sequence). CDR3 sequence: CASSRGTGTYNEQFF. The DNA of the CDR3 is TGTGCCAGTAGTCGCGGGACAGGGACCTACAATGAGCAGTTCTTC.

This chain joins TRBV9 and TRBJ2-7; possibly TRBD1 for D (6 bases). This CDR3 spans 16 amino acids. CDR1 and CDR2 from the germline V gene are SGDLS and YYNGEE. Trimming took off 0 bases at V and 3 bases at J, with 16 bases between the two ends. This CDR3 is CASSVGGQGSFYEQYF. The CDR3 DNA follows: TGTGCCAGCAGCGTAGGGGGCCAGGGGAGCTTCTACGAGCAGTACTTC.

The chain uses TRBV6-4 and TRBJ2-1; 8 positions agree with TRBD2. This CDR3 has 15 residues. J lost 4 bases, V lost 6 bases, and 8 bases had no gene match. The germline V gene encodes CDR1 MRHNA and CDR2 SNTAGT. Here the CDR3 reads CASSPRSGGYNEQFF. CDR3 DNA: TGTGCCAGCAGCCCCCGGAGCGGGGGTTACAATGAGCAGTTCTTC.

V usage is TRBV29-1 and J usage is TRBJ1-2; 7 bases match TRBD1. Germline V lookup: CDR1 SQVTM, CDR2 ANQGSEA. This CDR3 comprises 17 residues. V shed 5 bases, J shed 2 bases, and the junction held 17 bases outside the gene matches. The CDR3 spells CSVLGPSGGGANYGYTF. The CDR3 DNA reads as TGCAGCGTTCTGGGACCCTCTGGAGGGGGCGCGAACTATGGCTACACCTTC.

The chain is built from TRBV28 and TRBJ2-7; D unclear. The germline V gene has CDR1 MDHEN and CDR2 SYDVKM. This CDR3 comprises 14 residues. Trimming removed 5 bases at V and 0 bases at J, with 11 bases between. CDR3 DNA: TGTGCCAGCAGTCCTAGGCCAAGCTCCTACGAGCAGTACTTC. It codes for CASSPRPSSYEQYF.

The genes are TRBV7-9 and TRBJ2-7; D gene unclear. Germline CDR1 SEHNR, CDR2 FQNEAQ (reference sequence). The V gene lost 1 base and the J gene lost 6 bases, with 10 bases spanning the gap. The length of the CDR3 is 13 residues. This CDR3 is CASSLDNGFEQYF. Written as DNA, the CDR3 is TGTGCCAGCAGCTTAGACAATGGCTTCGAGCAGTACTTC.

J is TRBJ2-3 and V is TRBV2; 7 bases agree with TRBD1. Per the germline V gene, CDR1 is SNHLY and CDR2 is FYNNEI. The CDR3 spans 13 residues. The CDR3: CARQGSLTDTQYF. The CDR3 DNA sequence: TGTGCGAGACAGGGTAGCCTCACAGATACGCAGTATTTT.

This sequence joins TRBV2 and TRBJ1-3; no clear D gene. CDR1 and CDR2 (germline): SNHLY, FYNNEI. The CDR3 has 17 residues. V lost 1 base and J lost 0, with 13 bases in between. CDR3 coding DNA: TGTGCCAGCAGTGAAGTTCGCTACGGGAACTCTGGAAACACCATATATTTT. It translates to CASSEVRYGNSGNTIYF.

The V and J genes are TRBV6-2 or TRBV6-3 and TRBJ1-2; TRBD1 matches 8 bases. Trimming cost V 2 bases and J 4 bases; bases outside gene matches: 3. Germline values: CDR1 MNHEY, CDR2 SVGEGT. The CDR3 extends over 14 amino acids. The DNA for the CDR3 is TGTGCCAGCAGTTACGGACAGGGTGGCTATGGCTACACCTTC. This translates into CASSYGQGGYGYTF.

This chain links TRBV5-1 with TRBJ2-5; 11 bases fit TRBD2. V lost 0 bases to trimming and J lost 4 bases; unmatched junction nucleotides: 2. Germline lookup yields CDR1 SGHRS and CDR2 YFSETQ. The length of the CDR3 is 15 residues. CDR3 protein: CASSLGLAGRETQYF. In nucleotides, the CDR3 is TGCGCCAGCAGCTTGGGACTAGCGGGACGAGAGACCCAGTACTTC.

This chain uses TRBV6-1 with TRBJ2-3, with D perhaps matching TRBD2 (6 bases). In germline, CDR1 is MNHNS, CDR2 SASEGT. The V gene lost 1 base and the J gene lost 1 base, with 9 bases spanning the gap. The CDR3 runs to 15 residues. The CDR3 loop is CASSEGSSGTDTQYF. In DNA form, the CDR3 reads TGTGCCAGCAGTGAAGGGTCTAGCGGCACAGATACGCAGTATTTT.

This clone was observed once. The V and J genes are TRBV10-3 and TRBJ2-7; 8 bases are a match to TRBD1. Trimming took 3 bases from V and 9 from J; bases not matched to a gene: 7. The CDR3 is 13 residues long. Germline-derived CDR1 and CDR2 are ENHRY and SYGVKD. CDR3 bases: TGTGCCATCAGTGAACAGGACAGGGAACGGCAGTACTTC. Its translation is CAISEQDRERQYF.

The rearrangement uses TRBV11-1 and TRBJ2-2, with 8 bases that match TRBD1. Germline assignment: CDR1 SGHAT and CDR2 FQDESV (reference sequence). Trimming took 8 bases from V and 4 from J; bases not matched to a gene: 3. The CDR3 loop spans 13 amino acids. The CDR3 region has the DNA TGTGCCAGCTCCACAGGGGGCACCGGGGAGCTGTTTTTT. Encoded protein: CASSTGGTGELFF.

The rearrangement joins TRBV28 to TRBJ1-6; 7 nucleotides match TRBD1. CDR3 length: 16 amino acids. CDR1 is MDHEN, CDR2 SYDVKM, per germline. The V segment lost 6 bases and the J segment 5 bases; nucleotides outside the gene matches: 10. The CDR3 reads CASRRGGGQHNSPLHF. For the CDR3, the DNA is TGTGCCAGCAGACGAGGAGGGGGACAGCATAATTCACCCCTCCACTTT.

V is TRBV5-6 and J is TRBJ2-5, with 15 bases matching TRBD2. Per the germline V gene, CDR1 is SGHDT and CDR2 is YYEEEE. The CDR3 has 15 amino acids. The V gene end was trimmed by 5 bases and the J gene end by 5 bases; junction bases not matched to a gene: 4. DNA of the CDR3: TGTGCCAGCAGTTCCGGGACTAGCGGGGGGGAGACCCAGTACTTC. It yields the protein CASSSGTSGGETQYF.

The chain couples TRBV4-2 to TRBJ2-1; 10 bases line up with TRBD2. V shed 0 bases and J 8 bases; nucleotides not matched to a gene: 7. Germline-derived CDR1 and CDR2 are LGHNA and YNFKEQ. The CDR3 extends over 16 amino acids. The CDR3 spells CASSQDVAGGSDEQFF. DNA of the CDR3: TGTGCCAGCAGCCAAGATGTAGCGGGAGGCTCGGATGAGCAGTTCTTC.

The chain recombines TRBV5-1 with TRBJ2-2; 10 nucleotides agree with TRBD1. Germline V lookup: CDR1 SGHRS, CDR2 YFSETQ. The CDR3 is 15 amino acids. The V and J ends lost 4 bases and 5 bases, in that order; junction bases with no gene match: 5. CDR3 sequence reads: CASSMGQGRTGELFF. The CDR3 nucleotides read TGCGCCAGCAGCATGGGACAGGGGCGGACCGGGGAGCTGTTTTTT. Full variable domain (remainder filled in from reference TRBV5-1 and TRBJ2-2): KAGVTQTPRYLIKTRGQQVTLSCSPISGHRSVSWYQQTPGQGLQFLFEYFSETQRNKGNFPGRFSGRQFSNSRSEMNVSTLELGDSALYLCASSMGQGRTGELFFGEGSRLTVL.

This clone was recorded a few times. This specimen includes other DNA sequences encoding the same CDR3. The chain has TRBV2 and TRBJ2-7; 7 bases match TRBD1. This CDR3 region has 13 residues. Germline values: CDR1 SNHLY, CDR2 FYNNEI. V gave up 6 bases and J gave up 4 bases; unmatched junction bases: 6. The chain's CDR3 is CASRRGPSYEQYF. CDR3 DNA sequence: TGTGCCAGCAGGAGGGGGCCATCGTACGAGCAGTACTTC.